The rows below give T cell receptor beta chains drawn from one sample of a study of cytomegalovirus exposure and HLA in healthy donors. Sequencing was performed with immunoSEQ multiplex PCR; in TCRdb, only in-frame clones are kept and a portion is missing. The sample yields about 130,000 clones, around 70% seen once. Input material: PBMCs. The receptors stem from a woman aged 55-69 years in good health and CMV-seropositive. CDR3s include the opening cysteine and the closing phenylalanine or tryptophan. Each record gives: V gene, clone size, D gene, J gene, CDR3 protein, CDR3 DNA. D genes are given only for firm matches. Clone sizes are given selectively: once, few, many, or a class where the clone is expanded.

v_call: TRBV13
clone_size: .
d_call: .
j_call: TRBJ1-6
cdr3_aa: CASSRTGTYNSPLHF
cdr3_nt: TGTGCCAGCAGCCGTACAGGTACATATAATTCACCCCTCCACTTT

v_call: TRBV9
clone_size: .
d_call: .
j_call: TRBJ2-7
cdr3_aa: CASSGPRDFEQYF
cdr3_nt: TGTGCCAGCAGCGGACCCCGGGACTTCGAGCAGTACTTC

v_call: TRBV5-1
clone_size: .
d_call: TRBD1
j_call: TRBJ1-1
cdr3_aa: CASSLLGGQTGTEAFF
cdr3_nt: TGCGCCAGCAGCTTGTTAGGGGGACAGACGGGAACTGAAGCTTTCTTT

v_call: TRBV6-1
clone_size: once
d_call: TRBD1
j_call: TRBJ1-2
cdr3_aa: CASRGGTAYGYTF
cdr3_nt: TGTGCCAGCAGAGGGGGGACAGCCTATGGCTACACCTTC

v_call: TRBV5-5
clone_size: .
d_call: TRBD1
j_call: TRBJ1-1
cdr3_aa: CASSALSGTVNTEAFF
cdr3_nt: TGTGCCAGCAGCGCATTATCCGGGACAGTAAACACTGAAGCTTTCTTT

v_call: TRBV19
clone_size: .
d_call: .
j_call: TRBJ2-2
cdr3_aa: CASTGRGLANTGELFF
cdr3_nt: TGTGCCAGTACGGGGCGGGGCCTAGCGAACACCGGGGAGCTGTTTTTT

v_call: TRBV2
clone_size: .
d_call: .
j_call: TRBJ2-7
cdr3_aa: CASRPGVGVYEQYF
cdr3_nt: TGTGCCAGCAGGCCGGGAGTAGGTGTCTACGAGCAGTACTTC

v_call: TRBV10-3
clone_size: .
d_call: .
j_call: TRBJ2-1
cdr3_aa: CAIRGGAFNEQFF
cdr3_nt: TGTGCCATCAGGGGGGGGGCCTTCAATGAGCAGTTCTTC

v_call: TRBV4-2
clone_size: .
d_call: .
j_call: TRBJ1-4
cdr3_aa: CASSQDWGDSKEKLFF
cdr3_nt: TGTGCCAGCAGCCAAGATTGGGGCGATAGTAAGGAAAAACTGTTTTTT

v_call: TRBV2
clone_size: .
d_call: .
j_call: TRBJ1-4
cdr3_aa: CASSEADDSEKLFF
cdr3_nt: TGTGCCAGCAGTGAAGCTGATGATAGTGAAAAACTGTTTTTT

v_call: TRBV29-1
clone_size: .
d_call: TRBD1
j_call: TRBJ1-5
cdr3_aa: CSVVLGTGLNQPQHF
cdr3_nt: TGCAGCGTTGTCCTTGGGACAGGGCTCAATCAGCCCCAGCATTTT

v_call: TRBV13
clone_size: .
d_call: TRBD2
j_call: TRBJ2-3
cdr3_aa: CASSLVGLAGGGDTQYF
cdr3_nt: TGTGCCAGCAGCTTAGTGGGACTAGCGGGGGGCGGAGATACGCAGTATTTT

v_call: TRBV4-2
clone_size: .
d_call: .
j_call: TRBJ2-3
cdr3_aa: CASSRPTQGVETDTQYF
cdr3_nt: TGTGCCAGCAGCCGTCCAACACAGGGAGTGGAAACAGATACGCAGTATTTT

v_call: TRBV29-1
clone_size: few
d_call: .
j_call: TRBJ1-3
cdr3_aa: CSVEEFFGNTIYF
cdr3_nt: TGCAGCGTTGAAGAATTTTTCGGGAACACCATATATTTT

v_call: TRBV7-6
clone_size: few
d_call: TRBD1
j_call: TRBJ2-2
cdr3_aa: CASSRTGPTGELFF
cdr3_nt: TGTGCCAGCAGTCGGACAGGGCCCACCGGGGAGCTGTTTTTT

v_call: TRBV25-1
clone_size: .
d_call: TRBD1
j_call: TRBJ1-1
cdr3_aa: CASSEDRGLTTEAFF
cdr3_nt: TGTGCCAGCAGTGAGGACAGGGGGTTGACGACTGAAGCTTTCTTT

v_call: TRBV15
clone_size: .
d_call: .
j_call: TRBJ2-7
cdr3_aa: CATSRDSEASYEQYF
cdr3_nt: TGTGCCACCAGCAGAGATTCAGAGGCCTCCTACGAGCAGTACTTC

v_call: TRBV6-6
clone_size: few
d_call: .
j_call: TRBJ1-2
cdr3_aa: CASTQGYGYTF
cdr3_nt: TGTGCCAGCACCCAGGGGTATGGCTACACCTTC

v_call: TRBV4-1
clone_size: few
d_call: .
j_call: TRBJ2-5
cdr3_aa: CASSQSGYQETQYF
cdr3_nt: TGCGCCAGCAGCCAATCAGGGTACCAAGAGACCCAGTACTTC

v_call: TRBV9
clone_size: few
d_call: TRBD1
j_call: TRBJ2-4
cdr3_aa: CASSAPGDREENIQYF
cdr3_nt: TGTGCCAGCAGCGCACCAGGGGACAGGGAAGAAAACATTCAGTACTTC

v_call: TRBV7-3
clone_size: once
d_call: .
j_call: TRBJ1-2
cdr3_aa: CASSLTGFDGYTF
cdr3_nt: TGTGCCAGCAGCCTTACAGGGTTTGATGGCTACACCTTC

v_call: TRBV5-1
clone_size: few
d_call: TRBD1
j_call: TRBJ1-1
cdr3_aa: CASSPWTGLNTEAFF
cdr3_nt: TGCGCCAGCAGCCCCTGGACAGGCCTGAACACTGAAGCTTTCTTT

v_call: TRBV7-9
clone_size: .
d_call: TRBD1
j_call: TRBJ1-6
cdr3_aa: CASSRDRGQVRNSPLHF
cdr3_nt: TGTGCCAGCAGCCGTGACAGGGGGCAAGTAAGGAATTCACCCCTCCACTTT

v_call: TRBV15
clone_size: .
d_call: TRBD2
j_call: TRBJ2-7
cdr3_aa: CATSRTSGGGSSYEQYF
cdr3_nt: TGTGCCACCAGCAGGACTAGCGGGGGGGGGAGCTCCTACGAGCAGTACTTC

v_call: TRBV25-1
clone_size: .
d_call: .
j_call: TRBJ2-7
cdr3_aa: CASSGGRGHISYEQYF
cdr3_nt: TGTGCCAGCAGTGGGGGCCGAGGACATATATCCTACGAGCAGTACTTC

v_call: TRBV6-5
clone_size: .
d_call: TRBD2
j_call: TRBJ2-5
cdr3_aa: CASSLGRTSAETQYF
cdr3_nt: TGTGCCAGCAGCTTAGGACGGACTAGCGCAGAGACCCAGTACTTC

v_call: TRBV7-8
clone_size: .
d_call: .
j_call: TRBJ1-1
cdr3_aa: CASIPGIRNTEAFF
cdr3_nt: TGTGCCAGCATACCGGGGATACGGAACACTGAAGCTTTCTTT